The entry below describes one T cell receptor beta chain. The V gene lost 7 bases and the J gene lost 2 bases, with 24 bases spanning the gap. Germline V gives CDR1 MNHGY, CDR2 SAAAGT. CDR3 size: 18 residues. These data come from a study of preoperative IRX-2 immunotherapy in early breast cancer. Treatment: preoperative locoregional IRX-2 cytokine immunotherapy. This phase Ib study tested locoregional IRX-2 cytokine immunotherapy given before surgery. The data were produced by immunoSEQ multiplex PCR, yet TCRdb's version contains in-frame clones alone and is incomplete. The table has around 40,000 clones, 60% to 85% seen once.

The sequence came from a human donor with breast cancer. The genes are TRBV6-8 and TRBJ1-5; weak D call: TRBD1 (5 bases). Sequenced material: tumor tissue, taken after IRX-2 immunotherapy. In DNA form, the CDR3 reads TGTGCCAGCACTCCCACGTGGGGGGGTATTGAAGGCAATCAGCCCCAGCATTTT. It yields the protein CASTPTWGGIEGNQPQHF.